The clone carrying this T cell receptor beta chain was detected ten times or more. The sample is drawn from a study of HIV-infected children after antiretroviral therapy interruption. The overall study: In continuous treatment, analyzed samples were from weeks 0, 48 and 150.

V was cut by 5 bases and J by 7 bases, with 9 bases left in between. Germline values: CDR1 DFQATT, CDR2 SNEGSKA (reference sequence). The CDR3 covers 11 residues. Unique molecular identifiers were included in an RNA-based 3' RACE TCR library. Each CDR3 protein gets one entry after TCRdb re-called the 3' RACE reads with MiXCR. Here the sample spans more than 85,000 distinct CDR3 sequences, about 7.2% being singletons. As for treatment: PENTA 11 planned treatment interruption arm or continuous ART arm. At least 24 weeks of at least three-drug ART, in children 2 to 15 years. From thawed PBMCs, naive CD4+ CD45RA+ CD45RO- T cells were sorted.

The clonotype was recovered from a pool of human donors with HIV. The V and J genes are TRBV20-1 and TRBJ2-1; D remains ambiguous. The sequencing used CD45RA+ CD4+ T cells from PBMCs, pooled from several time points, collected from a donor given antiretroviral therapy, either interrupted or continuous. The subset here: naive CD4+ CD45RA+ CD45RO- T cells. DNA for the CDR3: TGCAGTGCTCCCCTTGTGAATGAGCAGTTCTTC. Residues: CSAPLVNEQFF.